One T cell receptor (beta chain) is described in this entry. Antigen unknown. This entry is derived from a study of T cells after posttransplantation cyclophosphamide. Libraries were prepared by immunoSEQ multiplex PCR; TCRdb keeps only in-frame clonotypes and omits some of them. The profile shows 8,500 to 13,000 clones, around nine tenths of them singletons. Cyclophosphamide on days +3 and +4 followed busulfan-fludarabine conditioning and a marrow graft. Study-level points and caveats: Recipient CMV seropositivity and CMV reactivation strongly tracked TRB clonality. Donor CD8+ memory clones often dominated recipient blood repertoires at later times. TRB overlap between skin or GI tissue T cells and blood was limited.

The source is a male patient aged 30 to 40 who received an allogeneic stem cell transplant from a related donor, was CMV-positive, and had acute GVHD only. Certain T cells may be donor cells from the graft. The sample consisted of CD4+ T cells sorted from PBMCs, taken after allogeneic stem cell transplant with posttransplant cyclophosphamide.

The CDR3 coding sequence is TGCGCCAGCAGTGAGGCGGGGCTCTCCTACGAGCAGTACTTC. Translating gives CASSEAGLSYEQYF. The chain combines TRBV10-2 with TRBJ2-7; possibly TRBD2 for D (6 bases). CDR3 size: 14 residues. V was clipped by 2 bases and J by 0 bases, with 8 bases between them. Germline CDR1 is WSHSY and CDR2 is SAAADI.